This TCR beta chain was sequenced for a study of T cell repertoires in cytomegalovirus infection. About the study: From public TCR beta signatures came an indication of both CMV infection and matching HLA type. Study findings and constraints: HLA-C-restricted CMV-specific TCR beta clonotypes prevailed in the ex vivo response. CMV carriers having the relevant HLA were flagged by cumulative public TCR beta family frequency.

TCRdb re-called the reads through MiXCR, storing one row per CDR3 protein. The table shows more than 650,000 distinct CDR3 sequences, with 35% occurring only once. This clonotype was counted a few times. The antigen remains undetermined. The sequence was collected from a human donor in good health (CMV status not recorded). Some clones in this sample may be carry-over from other donors' samples. The sequencing sample was made of PBMCs.

Written as DNA, the CDR3 is TGCGCCAGCAGCCATTACAGGGGATATACGAATGAGCAGTTCTTC. This translates into CASSHYRGYTNEQFF. The genes are TRBV4-1 and TRBJ2-1, with 7 bases aligning to TRBD1. The V segment lost 3 bases and the J segment 7 bases; nucleotides outside the gene matches: 9. The CDR3 sequence is 15 residues long. Germline assignment: CDR1 MGHRA and CDR2 YSYEKL.